The present TCR beta chain was sequenced within a study of a mutant IDH1 vaccine in newly diagnosed glioma. Concerning this clone itself: What it recognizes is unknown.

Clones were read by immunoSEQ multiplex PCR, and TCRdb kept only the in-frame ones, dropping some. This sample has 35,000 to 45,000 clones; roughly 76% occur once, and the top ten carry 12%. Per germline, CDR1 LGHNA and CDR2 YSLEER. The trim removed 0 bases at V and 4 bases at J, leaving 8 bases unmatched. The length of the CDR3 is 17 residues. Time point indicated: week 5, during vaccination. Mutant IDH1 20-mer peptide, at 300 ug, made up each vaccine dose, with topical imiquimod. This specimen consisted of PBMCs, obtained from a glioma patient whose treatment included an IDH1 peptide vaccine. This sequence joins TRBV4-3 and TRBJ1-2, with 10 bases fitting TRBD1. This receptor was taken from a man aged 50 to 60 with glioma. The CDR3 coding sequence is TGCGCCAGCAGCCAAGAGGGGACAGGGGCCATTGGCTATGGCTACACCTTC. This encodes CASSQEGTGAIGYGYTF.